This TCR beta chain was captured by sequencing in a study of blood T cell repertoires in COVID-19. Study background: Sites across the United States, Italy and Spain contributed samples from acute and convalescent COVID-19.

With 5 bases clipped from V and 8 bases from J, the junction kept 6 bases outside the gene matches. Per germline, CDR1 SGHVS and CDR2 FQNEAQ. CDR3 length equals 14 residues. One Seattle source followed patients from active infection through their disease course. Authors' data handling: Estimated nucleated cell counts came from reference gene primer amplification. The protocol was immunoSEQ multiplex PCR, while the TCRdb copy is restricted to in-frame clones and leaves out a portion. V and J calls and clone size follow that table, whereas D and trimming were derived from the DNA. The data hold about 170,000 clones, with roughly four fifths observed a single time.

This receptor was taken from a woman aged 80 or over with COVID-19, enrolled during active disease. The V and J genes are TRBV7-8 and TRBJ1-1, with 12 bases aligning to TRBD1. The sequenced sample consisted of peripheral blood. The CDR3 protein is CASSPGTGGREAFF. CDR3 coding DNA: TGTGCCAGCAGCCCTGGGACAGGGGGCCGAGAAGCTTTCTTT. The full variable domain, rest sourced from reference TRBV7-8 and TRBJ1-1, is GAGVSQSPRYKVAKRGQDVALRCDPISGHVSLFWYQQALGQGPEFLTYFQNEAQLDKSGLPSDRFFAERPEGSVSTLKIQRTQQEDSAVYLCASSPGTGGREAFFGQGTRLTVV.